A selection of T cell receptor beta chains follows, all from one sample in a study of T cells in Graves' hyperthyroidism and ophthalmopathy. TCRdb reprocessed the multiplex PCR reads via MiXCR and lists one record per CDR3 protein. Found here are hundreds of thousands of distinct CDR3 sequences, more than 20% of them singletons; the top ten hold about 34%. Input material: blood. Receptors originate from a man aged 25-40 years with Graves' ophthalmopathy. Each CDR3 is given with its conserved first and last residue. Fields, in order: D gene, J gene, V gene, clone size, CDR3 protein, CDR3 DNA. D genes are given only for firm matches. The listing skips clone size in some rows; elsewhere it reads once, few, many or a size class.

>-|TRBJ1-1|TRBV12-3/TRBV12-4|-
CASSGQTGNTEAFF
TGTGCCAGCAGCGGACAAACGGGCAACACTGAAGCTTTCTTT
>-|TRBJ1-6|TRBV20-1|-
CSARGGGAVSPLHF
TGCAGTGCTAGAGGGGGTGGCGCCGTTTCACCCCTCCACTTT
>-|TRBJ2-2|TRBV11-2|many
CASSLDAGSSTGELFF
TGTGCCAGCAGCTTAGATGCCGGGAGTAGTACCGGGGAGCTGTTTTTT
>TRBD2|TRBJ2-7|TRBV30|-
CAWSPLGLAGEQYF
TGTGCCTGGAGTCCTTTGGGACTAGCGGGCGAGCAGTACTTC
>TRBD1|TRBJ1-1|TRBV2|many
CASSPDRLNTEAFF
TGTGCCAGCAGTCCGGACAGGCTGAACACTGAAGCTTTCTTT
>TRBD1|TRBJ2-5|TRBV5-4|-
CASSQDRFWETQYF
TGTGCCAGCAGCCAGGACAGGTTTTGGGAGACCCAGTACTTC
>-|TRBJ2-7|TRBV18|few
CASSPSRAALYEQYF
TGTGCCAGCTCACCAAGCAGGGCCGCTCTCTACGAGCAGTACTTC
>-|TRBJ1-5|TRBV11-2|-
CASSFGETQHF
TGTGCCAGCAGCTTTGGGGAGACCCAGCATTTT
>-|TRBJ2-7|TRBV20-1|-
CSARVGGEQYF
TGCAGTGCTAGGGTGGGTGGCGAGCAGTACTTC
>TRBD2|TRBJ2-1|TRBV11-2|-
CASSPSSGLAGRSEQFF
TGTGCCAGCAGCCCCTCGAGCGGGCTAGCGGGACGGAGTGAGCAGTTCTTC
>TRBD2|TRBJ2-7|TRBV20-1|many
CSAPISGRSDEQYF
TGCAGTGCTCCCATTAGCGGGAGGTCGGACGAGCAGTACTTC
>-|TRBJ2-7|TRBV11-2|few
CASRGGGWLADLGSYEQYF
TGTGCCAGCAGAGGAGGGGGCTGGCTAGCGGATCTTGGCTCCTACGAGCAGTACTTC
>TRBD2|TRBJ2-5|TRBV20-1|few
CSARDPRTSGLQETQYF
TGCAGTGCTAGAGACCCAAGGACTAGCGGGCTCCAAGAGACCCAGTACTTC
>-|TRBJ1-5|TRBV6-2/TRBV6-3|few
CASSYRGGLSNQPQHF
TGTGCCAGCAGCTATCGCGGCGGTCTTAGCAATCAGCCCCAGCATTTT
>-|TRBJ1-1|TRBV27|few
CASSPPTAPTEAFF
TGTGCCAGCAGTCCCCCGACAGCTCCCACTGAAGCTTTCTTT
>-|TRBJ2-3|TRBV5-1|-
CASCKDGTSRSTDTQYF
TGCGCCAGCTGCAAAGACGGGACATCGAGGAGCACAGATACGCAGTATTTT
>TRBD1|TRBJ1-5|TRBV20-1|few
CGTGTGNQPQHF
TGCGGGACCGGGACAGGGAATCAGCCCCAGCATTTT
>-|TRBJ1-3|TRBV28|-
CASSLVGFSNTGGNTIYF
TGTGCCAGCAGTTTGGTAGGGTTCAGCAACACCGGGGGAAACACCATATATTTT
>-|TRBJ1-3|TRBV11-1|-
CASSFYRASGNTIYF
TGTGCCAGCAGCTTTTACAGGGCTTCTGGAAACACCATATATTTT
>TRBD1|TRBJ1-6|TRBV27|few
CASSWDSPAEGNSPLHF
TGTGCCAGCAGTTGGGACAGCCCCGCCGAGGGGAATTCACCCCTCCACTTT
>-|TRBJ2-5|TRBV28|many
CASSPGWYQETQYF
TGTGCCAGCAGCCCCGGATGGTACCAAGAGACCCAGTACTTC
>-|TRBJ1-5|TRBV10-3|many
CAISESQRNNQPQHF
TGTGCCATCAGTGAGTCGCAGAGAAACAATCAGCCCCAGCATTTT
>TRBD2|TRBJ2-5|TRBV7-9|many
CASSDGLAGQETQYF
TGTGCCAGCAGCGACGGACTAGCGGGACAAGAGACCCAGTACTTC
>TRBD1|TRBJ1-5|TRBV7-7|few
CASSAGTGGEGGNQPQHF
TGTGCTAGCAGCGCCGGGACAGGGGGCGAAGGGGGCAATCAGCCCCAGCATTTT
>-|TRBJ2-4|TRBV12-3/TRBV12-4|many
CASRKDRGRNIQYF
TGTGCCAGCAGGAAGGACCGAGGAAGAAACATTCAGTACTTC
>-|TRBJ2-3|TRBV7-9|few
CASVDRGGFSTDTQYF
TGTGCCAGCGTTGACCGAGGAGGGTTTAGCACAGATACGCAGTATTTT
>TRBD2|TRBJ2-7|TRBV5-1|many
CASSLGGGSNEQYF
TGCGCCAGCAGCTTGGGCGGCGGGAGCAACGAGCAGTACTTC
>TRBD2|TRBJ2-5|TRBV6-5|-
CASSYSPSGVEETQYF
TGTGCCAGCAGTTACTCACCTAGCGGGGTCGAAGAGACCCAGTACTTC
>-|TRBJ2-3|TRBV24-1|-
CATSDFQSTDTQYF
TGTGCCACCAGTGATTTCCAGAGCACAGATACGCAGTATTTT
>-|TRBJ1-5|TRBV20-1|-
CSARAGVVSQPQHF
TGCAGTGCTAGAGCAGGGGTCGTGAGTCAGCCCCAGCATTTT
>-|TRBJ1-5|TRBV2|many
CASSEGPEPQHF
TGTGCCAGCAGTGAAGGGCCAGAGCCCCAGCATTTT
>-|TRBJ2-1|TRBV27|-
CASSLGLPGSYNEQFF
TGTGCCAGCAGTTTAGGGCTACCTGGATCCTACAATGAGCAGTTCTTC
>TRBD1|TRBJ2-7|TRBV10-3|few
CASNYTGTASSYEQYF
TGTGCCAGCAATTACACCGGGACAGCGAGCTCCTACGAGCAGTACTTC
>-|TRBJ1-2|TRBV5-1|many
CASSFGDNYGYTF
TGCGCCAGCAGCTTCGGGGATAACTATGGCTACACCTTC
>-|TRBJ2-7|TRBV7-2|many
CASSRGIVGEQYF
TGTGCCAGCAGCCGCGGAATCGTGGGCGAGCAGTACTTC
>-|TRBJ1-2|TRBV5-1|many
CASSPGDRGTYGYTF
TGCGCCAGCAGCCCTGGGGACCGGGGGACCTATGGCTACACCTTC
>-|TRBJ1-2|TRBV3-1|many
CASSQVTGGYTF
TGTGCCAGCAGCCAAGTGACAGGTGGCTACACCTTC
>-|TRBJ1-1|TRBV2|many
CASRETVNTEAFF
TGTGCCAGCAGGGAGACAGTTAACACTGAAGCTTTCTTT
>TRBD1|TRBJ2-7|TRBV27|many
CASSQGTGGTYEQYF
TGTGCCAGCAGTCAGGGGACAGGGGGCACATACGAGCAGTACTTC
>-|TRBJ1-1|TRBV6-1|many
CASSEWAENTEAFF
TGTGCCAGCAGTGAATGGGCTGAGAACACTGAAGCTTTCTTT
>-|TRBJ1-1|TRBV5-1|-
CAGSLAPANTEAFF
TGCGCCGGCAGCCTGGCGCCCGCGAACACTGAAGCTTTCTTT
>TRBD1|TRBJ1-2|TRBV5-1|many
CASSSGTGGNGYTF
TGCGCCAGCAGCTCCGGGACAGGGGGCAATGGCTACACCTTC
>-|TRBJ2-3|TRBV2|-
CASNVGGPSTDTQYF
TGTGCCAGCAATGTAGGCGGGCCTAGCACAGATACGCAGTATTTT
>TRBD1|TRBJ1-2|TRBV20-1|many
CSARKPGQAREGYTF
TGCAGTGCTAGAAAGCCGGGACAGGCACGAGAGGGCTACACCTTC
>-|TRBJ2-5|TRBV20-1|many
CSRGGSRQETQYF
TGCAGTCGTGGGGGCAGCCGTCAAGAGACCCAGTACTTC
>-|TRBJ2-1|TRBV6-5|-
CASSYSIRASDFSNEQFF
TGTGCCAGCAGTTACTCGATCCGGGCTAGCGACTTCAGCAATGAGCAGTTCTTC
>-|TRBJ1-1|TRBV11-2|few
CASSPYFGDTEAFF
TGTGCCAGCAGCCCCTATTTTGGGGACACTGAAGCTTTCTTT
>-|TRBJ1-4|TRBV28|many
CASSGTGATNEKLFF
TGTGCCAGCAGCGGAACAGGAGCAACTAATGAAAAACTGTTTTTT
>-|TRBJ2-7|TRBV20-1|many
CSARGAVEGYEQYF
TGCAGTGCTAGGGGAGCAGTCGAAGGTTACGAGCAGTACTTC
>-|TRBJ2-2|TRBV4-1|few
CASSPYITGELFF
TGCGCCAGCAGCCCCTACATCACCGGGGAGCTGTTTTTT
>-|TRBJ2-1|TRBV6-5|few
CASSYGAYNEQFF
TGTGCCAGCAGTTATGGTGCTTACAATGAGCAGTTCTTC
>-|TRBJ2-3|TRBV24-1|few
CATRSYTDTQYF
TGTGCCACCCGATCATACACAGATACGCAGTATTTT
>-|TRBJ2-6|TRBV3-1|-
CASSPGSGYRGANVLTF
TGTGCCAGCAGCCCCGGTTCAGGGTATAGGGGGGCCAACGTCCTGACTTTC
>TRBD2|TRBJ2-5|TRBV9|-
CASSAGLAVLETQYF
TGTGCCAGCAGCGCGGGACTAGCGGTCTTGGAGACCCAGTACTTC
>-|TRBJ1-4|TRBV12-3/TRBV12-4|few
CASRAGQFATNEKLFF
TGTGCCAGCAGGGCCGGACAGTTTGCAACTAATGAAAAACTGTTTTTT
>-|TRBJ2-1|TRBV12-5|few
CASVQTDGFYNEQFF
TGTGCTAGTGTACAAACGGACGGCTTCTACAATGAGCAGTTCTTC
>TRBD2|TRBJ2-3|TRBV7-9|-
CASSLQTSPFGTQYF
TGTGCCAGCAGCTTACAGACTAGCCCTTTCGGTACGCAGTATTTT